The 21 T cell receptor beta chains listed next were all sequenced from one sample in a study of T cells after posttransplantation cyclophosphamide. Cells defined as naive were viable CD3+CD4+ or CD3+CD8+ and CCR7+CD45RA+CD45RO-CD95-CD27+CD28+. Clones were sequenced by immunoSEQ multiplex PCR, and TCRdb holds only the in-frame ones, with some missing. The table shows about 32,000 clones, with around 90% occurring only once. Sequencing used naive CD4+ T cells sorted from blood. The receptors come from a man aged 30 to 45 in good health and a related stem cell transplant donor.

CDR3 nucleotide sequence: TGTGCCAGCAGCCGTAGGCCCTCCCTGGGGGGACTTAACTCCTACGAGCAGTACTTC. It codes for CASSRRPSLGGLNSYEQYF. The genes are TRBV7-9 and TRBJ2-7, with a tentative D call TRBD2 (6 bases). V dropped 5 bases and J dropped 0 bases, with 26 bases sitting between them. Germline CDR1 is SEHNR and CDR2 is FQNEAQ (reference sequence). The CDR3 runs 19 residues.

The genes are TRBV6-5 and TRBJ2-7, with TRBD1 as a possible D gene (5 bases). This CDR3 region has 15 residues. CDR1 MNHEY and CDR2 SVGAGI come from the germline V gene. V was pared by 5 bases and J by 2 bases, with 16 bases between. The CDR3 DNA is TGTGCCAGCAGTCTCCTACAGGCATTCCCCTACGAGCAGTACTTC. Translated: CASSLLQAFPYEQYF.

V usage is TRBV5-1 and J usage is TRBJ1-1, with a weak D call TRBD1 (6 bases). Germline V gene sequence: CDR1 SGHRS, CDR2 YFSETQ. This CDR3 is built from 18 residues. V lost 4 bases, J lost 4 bases, and 26 bases lay in between. CDR3 in DNA: TGCGCCAGCAGCCCAGGACTGGGTGGGACATTATCCACCACTGAAGCTTTCTTT. Its protein is CASSPGLGGTLSTTEAFF.

The chain carries TRBV29-1 and TRBJ1-5; no clear D gene. With 4 bases removed from V and 1 base from J, the gap between germline ends came to 11 bases. This CDR3 has 14 residues. CDR1 is SQVTM and CDR2 is ANQGSEA in the germline V gene. The CDR3 here is CSVGTGVSNQPQHF. CDR3 bases: TGCAGCGTTGGGACGGGAGTGAGCAATCAGCCCCAGCATTTT.

The gene calls are TRBV5-1 and TRBJ1-1; D is ambiguous. Germline V CDR1 and CDR2: SGHRS, YFSETQ. This CDR3 comprises 14 residues. Trimming took off 0 bases at V and 6 bases at J, with 12 bases between the two ends. CDR3 sequence: CASSLDLFSSEAFF. The CDR3 nucleotides read TGCGCCAGCAGCTTGGATCTGTTTTCCTCTGAAGCTTTCTTT.

The gene calls are TRBV19 and TRBJ1-5; D perhaps matches TRBD1 (5 bases). V lost 0 bases, J lost 0 bases, and 12 bases lay in between. CDR1 and CDR2 from the germline V gene are LNHDA and SQIVND (reference sequence). The CDR3 covers 17 residues. The CDR3 bases are TGTGCCAGTAGTATAGATTTGGGGGGTGATAGCAATCAGCCCCAGCATTTT. Translation: CASSIDLGGDSNQPQHF.

This rearrangement joins TRBV9 to TRBJ2-3; 9 nucleotides match TRBD1. The CDR3 totals 16 residues. The germline V gene has CDR1 SGDLS and CDR2 YYNGEE. The V and J ends lost 0 bases and 2 bases, in that order; junction bases with no gene match: 4. The CDR3 loop reads CASSVATGGFTDTQYF. As DNA, the CDR3 is TGTGCCAGCAGCGTAGCGACAGGGGGTTTCACAGATACGCAGTATTTT.

This chain joins TRBV4-3 and TRBJ1-4; D might be TRBD1 (5 bases). Trimming removed 4 bases from V and 5 bases from J, with 17 bases in between. Germline V gene lookup returns CDR1 LGHNA and CDR2 YSLEER. This CDR3 has 16 residues. The CDR3 nucleotides are TGCGCCAGCAGCCGCTGGGTCGGGGGGACCAATGAAAAACTGTTTTTT. Its protein product is CASSRWVGGTNEKLFF.

The V gene is TRBV28, the J gene TRBJ2-2, with TRBD2 as a possible D gene (5 bases). CDR1 is MDHEN, CDR2 SYDVKM, per germline. Deletions cut 2 bases from V and 7 bases from J, with 11 bases between. The CDR3 covers 14 residues. The CDR3 region has the DNA TGTGCCAGCAGTTTAGACGCGGGTATCGGGGAGCTGTTTTTT. It encodes CASSLDAGIGELFF.

In this sample, this clone turned up once. V usage is TRBV25-1 and J usage is TRBJ2-4; TRBD2 is a possible D gene (7 bases). The CDR3 spans 16 residues. Germline lookup yields CDR1 MGHDK and CDR2 SYGVNS. Trimming shortened V by 7 bases and J by 1 base, and 17 bases separated the two germline ends. CDR3 in DNA: TGTGCCAGCACCGAGGGGGGGGCGGAGGCCAAAAACATTCAGTACTTC. Protein product: CASTEGGAEAKNIQYF.

The V and J genes are TRBV5-1 and TRBJ1-1, with D tentatively TRBD1 (5 bases). Deletions cut 0 bases from V and 0 bases from J, with 12 bases between. Germline V lookup: CDR1 SGHRS, CDR2 YFSETQ. The CDR3 is 16 amino acids. The CDR3 sequence: CASSLAASGVNTEAFF. The CDR3, as DNA: TGCGCCAGCAGCTTGGCGGCCTCGGGGGTGAACACTGAAGCTTTCTTT.

This clone was counted a single time. V is TRBV25-1 and J is TRBJ1-1; 7 bases align to TRBD1. V shed 5 bases and J 5 bases; nucleotides not matched to a gene: 8. The CDR3 length is 14 residues. Germline CDR1 and CDR2: MGHDK and SYGVNS. The CDR3 bases are TGTGCCAGCAGTCCCCTGAGGGGGCGAACTGAAGCTTTCTTT. Protein: CASSPLRGRTEAFF.

The chain recombines TRBV18 with TRBJ2-1; TRBD1 matches at 8 bases. Germline V gives CDR1 KGHSH, CDR2 LQKENI. The CDR3 length is 13 residues. V lost 3 bases and J lost 5; bases outside the gene matches: 0. This chain's CDR3 is CASSPDRDNEQFF. The CDR3, as DNA: TGTGCCAGCTCACCGGACAGGGACAATGAGCAGTTCTTC.

This clone was found a few times. The chain employs TRBV6-1 and TRBJ1-2, with 8 bases lining up with TRBD1. The CDR3 length is 14 residues. V shed 7 bases and J 4 bases; nucleotides not matched to a gene: 8. Per germline, CDR1 MNHNS and CDR2 SASEGT. CDR3 sequence reads: CASKGRGPSYGYTF. The CDR3 DNA follows: TGTGCCAGCAAGGGCAGGGGGCCCAGCTATGGCTACACCTTC.

The rearrangement links TRBV6-6 to TRBJ1-5; 8 bases align to TRBD1. The trim removed 6 bases at V and 4 bases at J, leaving 5 bases unmatched. The CDR3 has 14 residues. Germline-derived CDR1 and CDR2 are MNHNY and SVGAGI (reference sequence). Written as DNA, the CDR3 is TGTGCCAGCAGCCCGGACAGGGTAAATCAGCCCCAGCATTTT. This sequence encodes CASSPDRVNQPQHF.

The gene calls are TRBV28 and TRBJ2-5, with 11 bases matching TRBD1. The CDR3 loop spans 15 amino acids. With V trimmed by 3 bases and J by 4 bases, 4 bases remained unmatched. Germline V gene data show CDR1 as MDHEN and CDR2 as SYDVKM. This CDR3 reads CASSFTGTGGETQYF. DNA of the CDR3: TGTGCCAGCAGTTTTACCGGGACAGGGGGAGAGACCCAGTACTTC. The full variable domain, completed using reference TRBV28 and TRBJ2-5, is DVKVTQSSRYLVKRTGEKVFLECVQDMDHENMFWYRQDPGLGLRLIYFSYDVKMKEKGDIPEGYSVSREKKERFSLILESASTNQTSMYLCASSFTGTGGETQYFGPGTRLLVL.

The chain joins TRBV6-5 to TRBJ1-2; D possibly corresponds to TRBD1 (6 bases). The CDR3 length is 15 residues. Looked up from germline, CDR1 is MNHEY and CDR2 is SVGAGI. The V gene lost 2 bases and the J gene lost 3 bases, with 13 bases spanning the gap. The CDR3 protein is CASSYGGGNYYGYTF. The DNA for the CDR3 is TGTGCCAGCAGTTACGGGGGGGGCAATTACTATGGCTACACCTTC.

The DNA of the CDR3 is TGCGCCAGCAGTCAGACAGGGGGCAACAGTCAGCCCCAGCATTTT. It is translated as CASSQTGGNSQPQHF. V and J are TRBV23-1 and TRBJ1-5; 10 positions agree with TRBD1. TRBV23-1 is an ORF, with its function uncertain. Losses at the gene ends were 3 bases for V and 6 bases for J; bases not matched to a gene: 5. The CDR3 totals 15 residues.

CDR3: CASSGPYDRAYGNTIYF. DNA of the CDR3: TGTGCCAGCAGTGGCCCTTACGACAGGGCTTATGGAAACACCATATATTTT. The J gene is TRBJ1-3, the V gene TRBV6-1; 7 bases fit TRBD1. V lost 4 bases to trimming and J lost 3 bases; unmatched junction nucleotides: 12. CDR1 MNHNS and CDR2 SASEGT come from the germline V gene. The CDR3 totals 17 residues.

This sequence joins TRBV12-5 and TRBJ1-6; TRBD1 aligns across 7 bases. V gave up 2 bases and J gave up 4 bases; unmatched junction bases: 2. The V gene's germline CDR1 is LGHNT and CDR2 FRNRAP. The CDR3 contains 15 residues. CDR3 sequence: CASGLWDSYNSPLHF. DNA for the CDR3: TGTGCTAGTGGTTTGTGGGACAGTTATAATTCACCCCTCCACTTT. Full variable domain (missing parts from reference TRBV12-5 and TRBJ1-6): DARVTQTPRHKVTEMGQEVTMRCQPILGHNTVFWYRQTMMQGLELLAYFRNRAPLDDSGMPKDRFSAEMPDATLATLKIQPSEPRDSAVYFCASGLWDSYNSPLHFGNGTRLTVT.

The rearrangement joins TRBV19 to TRBJ2-7; TRBD2 matches at 13 bases. The CDR3 is 16 amino acids. V shed 5 bases and J 2 bases; nucleotides not matched to a gene: 6. Germline-derived CDR1 and CDR2 are LNHDA and SQIVND (reference sequence). Here the CDR3 DNA reads TGTGCCAGTAGTCCAGGGGGACTAGCGGGGACCTACGAGCAGTACTTC. Translation: CASSPGGLAGTYEQYF. The whole variable domain, filled in from reference TRBV19 and TRBJ2-7, reads DGGITQSPKYLFRKEGQNVTLSCEQNLNHDAMYWYRQDPGQGLRLIYYSQIVNDFQKGDIAEGYSVSREKKESFPLTVTSAQKNPTAFYLCASSPGGLAGTYEQYFGPGTRLTVT.